The 10 T cell receptor beta chains presented below share a single source sample, sequenced in a study of T cell responses to AZD1222 COVID-19 vaccine. Only in-frame clones appear in the TCRdb table, and some are missing; sequencing was by immunoSEQ multiplex PCR. The table has some 150,000 clones, roughly 85% seen once. Sequenced material: peripheral blood, taken on day 0 of AZD1222 vaccination. The receptors shown here come from an adult in good health.

This chain uses TRBV2 with TRBJ2-1, with D hard to call. Germline V gene sequence: CDR1 SNHLY, CDR2 FYNNEI. The CDR3 length is 14 residues. Trimming shortened V by 7 bases and J by 5 bases, and 15 bases separated the two germline ends. CDR3 sequence: CASTHYPTDNEQFF. The CDR3 DNA sequence: TGTGCCAGCACCCATTACCCCACCGACAATGAGCAGTTCTTC.

This chain joins TRBV18 and TRBJ1-2, with no clear D. The ends were cut back, 4 bases at V and 4 bases at J, with 7 bases in the middle. CDR1 and CDR2 from the germline V gene are KGHSH and LQKENI. The CDR3 is 12 residues long. The CDR3 here is CASSLRGYGYTF. The CDR3 coding sequence is TGTGCCAGCTCACTGCGGGGCTATGGCTACACCTTC.

The gene calls are TRBV4-2 and TRBJ1-2; no clear D. V lost 3 bases to trimming and J lost 5 bases, with 7 bases between them. The CDR3 runs 12 residues. Germline V lookup: CDR1 LGHNA, CDR2 YNFKEQ. For the CDR3, the DNA is TGTGCCAGCAGCCAGGACGCTTATGGCTACACCTTC. Its protein is CASSQDAYGYTF.

The chain is built from TRBV5-6 and TRBJ1-3; a possible D gene is TRBD1 (5 bases). Germline V gives CDR1 SGHDT, CDR2 YYEEEE. Between the trimmed V and J ends, which lost 5 bases and 0 bases, there was a span of 9 bases. The CDR3 contains 14 residues. The CDR3 loop is CASRPGSSGNTIYF. The DNA for the CDR3 is TGTGCCAGCAGACCAGGGAGCTCTGGAAACACCATATATTTT.

CDR3 protein: CASSKDRGDGYTF. CDR3 nucleotides: TGTGCCAGCAGCAAAGACAGGGGTGATGGCTACACCTTC. The gene calls are TRBV7-9 and TRBJ1-2, with 8 bases lining up with TRBD1. Unmatched junction bases numbered 5, after V lost 5 bases and J lost 6 bases. In germline, CDR1 is SEHNR, CDR2 FQNEAQ (reference sequence). The CDR3 runs 13 residues.

The chain combines TRBV11-3 with TRBJ2-3; TRBD2 matches at 10 bases. Germline V lookup: CDR1 SGHNT, CDR2 YENEEA. Unmatched junction bases numbered 13, after V lost 5 bases and J lost 5 bases. This CDR3 comprises 17 residues. For the CDR3, the DNA is TGTGCCAGCAGCCCGGCGGATAGCGGGGGGCAGGGAGATACGCAGTATTTT. This sequence encodes CASSPADSGGQGDTQYF.

V and J are TRBV19 and TRBJ2-7, with TRBD2 matching 8 bases. The V segment lost 6 bases and the J segment 0 bases; nucleotides outside the gene matches: 7. This CDR3 comprises 15 residues. CDR1 is LNHDA and CDR2 is SQIVND in the germline V gene (reference sequence). The CDR3 is CASSRIAGSSYEQYF. The CDR3 DNA reads as TGTGCCAGTAGCCGGATAGCGGGATCCTCCTACGAGCAGTACTTC.

The V and J genes are TRBV19 and TRBJ2-3, with TRBD2 matching over 7 bases. The J segment lost 2 bases and the V segment lost 6 bases, leaving 5 bases of the junction unmatched. The germline V gene has CDR1 LNHDA and CDR2 SQIVND (reference sequence). This CDR3 region has 14 residues. The DNA of the CDR3 is TGTGCCAGTAGCCGGGAGGCGTACACAGATACGCAGTATTTT. Translating gives CASSREAYTDTQYF.

This clone was seen a handful of times. This chain links TRBV3-1 (or the pseudogene TRBV3-2) with TRBJ2-7; D is perhaps TRBD2 (6 bases). This CDR3 is built from 15 residues. Deletions cut 8 bases from V and 3 bases from J, with 20 bases between. Germline CDR1 reads LGHDT; CDR2 reads YNNKEL (reference sequence). The CDR3 nucleotides read TGTGCCAGCGGGCGCGGTCGGACTAACGACTACGAGCAGTACTTC. It specifies CASGRGRTNDYEQYF.

The chain employs TRBV5-1 and TRBJ2-5, with a tentative D call TRBD2 (6 bases). V lost 1 base, J lost 5 bases, and 9 bases lay in between. The CDR3 sequence is 13 residues long. Germline V gives CDR1 SGHRS, CDR2 YFSETQ. For the CDR3, the DNA is TGCGCCAGCAGCTTGAACCGGGAGGAGACCCAGTACTTC. This translates into CASSLNREETQYF. Combining the CDR3 with reference TRBV5-1 and TRBJ2-5 gives the whole variable domain KAGVTQTPRYLIKTRGQQVTLSCSPISGHRSVSWYQQTPGQGLQFLFEYFSETQRNKGNFPGRFSGRQFSNSRSEMNVSTLELGDSALYLCASSLNREETQYFGPGTRLLVL.